This T cell receptor beta chain originates from a study of response to subunit inactivated influenza vaccine. This CDR3 has 17 amino acids. J was trimmed by 4 bases and V by 2 bases; bases with no gene match: 6. Per germline, CDR1 SGHVS and CDR2 FNYEAQ. TCRdb independently ran MiXCR on the RT-PCR reads; one entry per CDR3 protein. The data show just under 550,000 distinct CDR3 sequences, roughly 23% seen once. In addition, the sample was reused for a study of T cells expressing NK-cell markers. Per that paper: TCR beta cDNA was generated via 5'RACE template switching incorporating UMIs.

The clonotype originates from a man aged 45-60 years who received an inactivated influenza vaccine. Here the sequenced sample was CD4+ T cells sorted from PBMCs, taken 11 to 12 days after vaccination. The chain carries TRBV7-6 and TRBJ2-1; 12 nucleotides match TRBD2. In DNA, the CDR3 is TGTGCCAGCAGCTTACCTACTAGCGGGAGGACATACAATGAGCAGTTCTTC. Translated, it gives CASSLPTSGRTYNEQFF.